Listed here are 4 T cell receptor beta chains from one sample, sequenced in a study of stem cell transplantation in POMP-related autoinflammatory disease. The method was immunoSEQ multiplex PCR; TCRdb's version includes in-frame clones alone and lacks a portion of them. The top ten hold approximately 2.3% of the sample, which has 25,000 to 30,000 clones, around 83% seen once. Sequenced material: CD4+ T cells from PBMCs, taken before stem cell transplantation. The receptors were sampled from a human donor with POMP-related autoinflammation and immune dysregulation (PRAID).

This clone has just one count. This rearrangement joins TRBV7-8 to TRBJ2-5; 7 positions agree with TRBD2. Germline V gene lookup returns CDR1 SGHVS and CDR2 FQNEAQ. This CDR3 spans 16 amino acids. V lost 8 bases to trimming and J lost 4 bases; unmatched junction nucleotides: 16. CDR3 nucleotide sequence: TGTGCCAGCCAACCGTCGGGACCGCGGGAGCGAGAGACCCAGTACTTC. The encoded protein is CASQPSGPRERETQYF. Filled out from reference TRBV7-8 and TRBJ2-5, the complete variable domain reads GAGVSQSPRYKVAKRGQDVALRCDPISGHVSLFWYQQALGQGPEFLTYFQNEAQLDKSGLPSDRFFAERPEGSVSTLKIQRTQQEDSAVYLCASQPSGPRERETQYFGPGTRLLVL.

The rearrangement joins TRBV6-5 to TRBJ2-1; TRBD2 might be the D (6 bases). V was trimmed by 2 bases and J by 6 bases, leaving 14 bases between them. CDR1 is MNHEY, CDR2 SVGAGI, per germline. CDR3 length equals 15 residues. The DNA for the CDR3 is TGTGCCAGCAGTTACGGGGACTTTGCCGGCAATGAGCAGTTCTTC. Translated, it gives CASSYGDFAGNEQFF.

The chain combines TRBV28 with TRBJ2-3, with 15 nucleotides matching TRBD2. Trimming at V came to 7 bases and at J to 5 bases, leaving 10 bases not matched to a gene. Per germline, CDR1 MDHEN and CDR2 SYDVKM. This CDR3 contains 17 residues. The CDR3 here is CASKSGGLAGGRDTQYF. The CDR3 DNA sequence: TGTGCCAGCAAGAGTGGGGGACTAGCGGGAGGAAGAGATACGCAGTATTTT.

This rearrangement joins TRBV6-5 to TRBJ1-5; perhaps TRBD1 as D (6 bases). Germline-derived CDR1 and CDR2 are MNHEY and SVGAGI. This CDR3 is built from 15 residues. Trimming removed 6 bases from V and 2 bases from J, with 14 bases in between. CDR3 nucleotides: TGTGCCAGCAGCCCCCGGAGACAGGGCAATCAGCCCCAGCATTTT. The encoded protein is CASSPRRQGNQPQHF.